This passage covers 21 T cell receptor beta chains from one sample sequenced in a study of Graves' ophthalmopathy and Graves' hyperthyroidism. RNA transcripts provided the template for amplifying TCR beta CDR3 regions. Amplification began with first-round RT-PCR using HTBI primers, then second-round multiplex PCR was performed. TCRdb reprocessed the multiplex PCR reads via MiXCR and lists one record per CDR3 protein. This table holds over 450,000 distinct CDR3 sequences, 13% to 15% found once. The sequenced sample consisted of blood. All receptors come from a woman in her twenties or thirties with Graves' ophthalmopathy.

On this clonotype: This clone may be a read error of a much larger clone one base away. This chain uses TRBV6-1 with TRBJ2-7; D unresolved. CDR3 length: 12 residues. Trimming took off 4 bases at V and 5 bases at J, with 9 bases between the two ends. Germline assignment: CDR1 MNHNS and CDR2 SASEGT. CDR3 region: CASSGSFNEQYF. The CDR3 region has the DNA TGTGCCAGCAGTGGGTCATTTAACGAGCAGTACTTC.

Worth noting for this clonotype: A much larger clone lies a single base off, so this may be a read error. The rearrangement links TRBV11-3 to TRBJ2-2, with D possibly TRBD2 on 6 matching bases. V dropped 7 bases and J dropped 7 bases, with 16 bases sitting between them. Germline loops: CDR1 SGHNT, CDR2 YENEEA. The length of the CDR3 is 14 residues. This chain's CDR3 is CASTTEGLSGELFF. CDR3 nucleotide sequence: TGTGCCAGCACAACAGAGGGACTCAGCGGGGAGCTGTTTTTT.

This clonotype has just a few counts. The J gene is TRBJ1-1, the V gene TRBV2; D is unclear. Trimming took off 8 bases at V and 1 base at J, with 14 bases between the two ends. Looked up from germline, CDR1 is SNHLY and CDR2 is FYNNEI. The CDR3 is made up of 14 amino acids. The chain's CDR3 is CASSWTPSNTEAFF. DNA of the CDR3: TGTGCCAGCTCCTGGACTCCTTCGAACACTGAAGCTTTCTTT. Complete variable domain (other parts from reference TRBV2 and TRBJ1-1): EPEVTQTPSHQVTQMGQEVILRCVPISNHLYFYWYRQILGQKVEFLVSFYNNEISEKSEIFDDQFSVERPDGSNFTLKIRSTKLEDSAMYFCASSWTPSNTEAFFGQGTRLTVV.

In its sample, this clonotype was seen many times. This chain joins TRBV6-2 or TRBV6-3 and TRBJ1-1, with unresolved D. The CDR3 loop spans 14 amino acids. Germline CDR1 reads MNHEY; CDR2 reads SVGEGT. V lost 2 bases and J 2 bases, leaving 9 bases between the germline ends. The CDR3 coding sequence is TGTGCCAGCAGTTACAGCAGTAGAAACACTGAAGCTTTCTTT. This sequence encodes CASSYSSRNTEAFF.

This clonotype was observed at least ten times. This chain links TRBV6-1 with TRBJ1-6; possible D gene TRBD1, 5 bases. Germline V gene sequence: CDR1 MNHNS, CDR2 SASEGT. The CDR3 spans 14 residues. Trimming took 5 bases from V and 11 from J, leaving 16 bases between them. Here the CDR3 DNA reads TGTGCCAGCAGTCTTACGGGGGGTCGGGCACCCCTCCACTTT. Amino acid sequence: CASSLTGGRAPLHF.

This clonotype was counted between two and nine times. The rearrangement links TRBV28 to TRBJ1-5, with a tentative D call TRBD1 (6 bases). This CDR3 has 15 amino acids. Trimming removed 7 bases from V and 1 base from J, with 14 bases in between. CDR1 MDHEN and CDR2 SYDVKM come from the germline V gene. The CDR3 loop is CASTTGTLSNQPQHF. The CDR3 DNA reads TGTGCCAGCACCACCGGGACACTGAGCAATCAGCCCCAGCATTTT.

In this sample, this clonotype turned up many times. The CDR3 is CASTSTSRDEQYF. CDR3 in DNA: TGTGCCAGCACGTCGACTAGCCGGGACGAGCAGTACTTC. The chain is built from TRBV7-2 and TRBJ2-7; 7 bases align to TRBD2. The CDR3 length is 13 residues. The germline V gene encodes CDR1 SGHTA and CDR2 FQGNSA. J lost 5 bases, V lost 7 bases, and 8 bases had no gene match. Complete variable domain (other parts from reference TRBV7-2 and TRBJ2-7): GAGVSQSPSNKVTEKGKDVELRCDPISGHTALYWYRQSLGQGLEFLIYFQGNSAPDKSGLPSDRFSAERTGGSVSTLTIQRTQQEDSAVYLCASTSTSRDEQYFGPGTRLTVT.

This clonotype was recorded at least ten times. V and J are TRBV6-1 and TRBJ1-2; D is possibly TRBD1 (6 bases). The CDR3 spans 14 residues. Between the trimmed V and J ends, which lost 3 bases and 4 bases, there was a span of 12 bases. Germline V lookup: CDR1 MNHNS, CDR2 SASEGT. This CDR3 is CASSDRDISYGYTF. Here the CDR3 DNA reads TGTGCCAGCAGTGACCGGGACATATCCTATGGCTACACCTTC.

This clonotype showed up many times. V is TRBV28 and J is TRBJ2-2; possible D gene TRBD1, 5 bases. The germline gives CDR1 MDHEN, CDR2 SYDVKM. The CDR3 extends over 16 amino acids. The V end lost 5 bases, the J end lost 5 bases, and 18 bases lay between the germline ends. The CDR3 loop is CASSPPGRENTGELFF. As DNA, the CDR3 is TGTGCCAGCAGTCCCCCGGGCAGGGAAAATACCGGGGAGCTGTTTTTT. The full variable domain, completed using reference TRBV28 and TRBJ2-2, is DVKVTQSSRYLVKRTGEKVFLECVQDMDHENMFWYRQDPGLGLRLIYFSYDVKMKEKGDIPEGYSVSREKKERFSLILESASTNQTSMYLCASSPPGRENTGELFFGEGSRLTVL.

The count of this clonotype is one. This chain links TRBV7-9 with TRBJ1-2; D is ambiguous. The CDR3 runs 13 residues. Deletions cut 3 bases from V and 6 bases from J, with 11 bases between. CDR1 and CDR2 (germline): SEHNR, FQNEAQ (reference sequence). CDR3 nucleotides: TGTGCCAGCAGCTTGGAGTACCTCAATGGCTACACCTTC. It specifies CASSLEYLNGYTF.

This clonotype was seen ten or more times. The V call is TRBV9, the J call TRBJ1-5; unclear D gene. The V gene's germline CDR1 is SGDLS and CDR2 YYNGEE. V was trimmed by 3 bases and J by 2 bases, leaving 9 bases between them. The CDR3 extends over 14 amino acids. The CDR3 loop is CASSALGGNQPQHF. The CDR3 DNA is TGTGCCAGCAGCGCTTTAGGCGGCAATCAGCCCCAGCATTTT.

The rearrangement links TRBV30 to TRBJ2-2; a weak D match, TRBD2 (7 bases). Trimming pared 4 bases from V and 3 bases from J, leaving 15 bases between. In germline, CDR1 is GTSNPN, CDR2 SVGIG (reference sequence). The CDR3 consists of 15 residues. Here the CDR3 reads CAWTGGSGDTGELFF. The DNA of the CDR3 is TGTGCCTGGACTGGGGGCAGCGGGGACACCGGGGAGCTGTTTTTT.

The rearrangement uses TRBV4-1 and TRBJ2-7; 7 bases are a match to TRBD1. The CDR3 runs to 15 residues. Germline V lookup: CDR1 MGHRA, CDR2 YSYEKL. Trimming cost V 5 bases and J 10 bases; bases outside gene matches: 17. For the CDR3, the DNA is TGCGCCAGCAGCTCTCAGACGGACAGGCTCCTTGTTCAGTACTTC. Protein sequence: CASSSQTDRLLVQYF.

This clonotype was recorded many times. The rearrangement uses TRBV28 and TRBJ2-7; TRBD1 matches 7 bases. The CDR3 runs 16 residues. Germline loops: CDR1 MDHEN, CDR2 SYDVKM. The J segment lost 7 bases and the V segment lost 3 bases, leaving 15 bases of the junction unmatched. For the CDR3, the DNA is TGTGCCAGCAGTTTTCAAAGGGGGCGCGGTGTGAAAGAGCAGTACTTC. Protein sequence: CASSFQRGRGVKEQYF.

This clonotype was found many times. V and J are TRBV28 and TRBJ2-7; 9 nucleotides line up with TRBD1. CDR1 and CDR2 (germline): MDHEN, SYDVKM. The CDR3 is 15 amino acids. The V and J ends lost 7 bases and 1 base, in that order; junction bases with no gene match: 8. The CDR3, as DNA: TGTGCCAGCAACCCTGGACAGGGGAGGTCCTACGAGCAGTACTTC. It encodes CASNPGQGRSYEQYF.

This clonotype appeared a few times. The chain has TRBV11-2 and TRBJ2-4; 8 nucleotides line up with TRBD2. Germline V lookup: CDR1 SGHAT, CDR2 FQNNGV. J lost 7 bases, V lost 0 bases, and 11 bases had no gene match. The CDR3 length is 17 residues. The chain's CDR3 is CASSLDLLSGGPNIQYF. CDR3 in DNA: TGTGCCAGCAGCTTAGATCTTCTCTCGGGGGGGCCCAACATTCAGTACTTC.

In the case of this clonotype: A read error may be the cause here, since a much bigger clone is one base away. The chain combines TRBV12-3 or TRBV12-4 with TRBJ2-4, with a tentative D call TRBD2 (7 bases). The CDR3 sequence is 14 residues long. This CDR3 is CASILGGGANIKYF. The CDR3 DNA sequence: TGTGCCAGCATTTTAGGGGGGGGCGCAAACATTAAGTACTTC.

The chain combines TRBV9 with TRBJ2-2; TRBD2 matches at 11 bases. This CDR3 region has 17 residues. Germline V lookup: CDR1 SGDLS, CDR2 YYNGEE. The V and J ends lost 2 bases and 6 bases, in that order; junction bases with no gene match: 9. CDR3 nucleotides: TGTGCCAGCAGCGTGTCAACTAGCGGGAGAAATGCCGGGGAGCTGTTTTTT. This codes for CASSVSTSGRNAGELFF.

There are many counts of this clonotype. This chain links TRBV15 with TRBJ1-1; no clear D gene. The CDR3 has 15 amino acids. The ends were cut back, 0 bases at V and 6 bases at J, with 14 bases in the middle. The germline CDR1 and CDR2 sequences are LNHNV and YYDKDF (reference sequence). CDR3 nucleotide sequence: TGTGCCACCAGCAGAGATCTCGACTCACACTCTGAAGCTTTCTTT. It specifies CATSRDLDSHSEAFF.

This clonotype was picked up many times. The chain combines TRBV6-1 with TRBJ1-6; no clear D. The germline V and J ends were trimmed by 6 bases and 5 bases, with 14 bases remaining between them. The CDR3 has 15 amino acids. CDR1 MNHNS and CDR2 SASEGT come from the germline V gene. The CDR3 coding sequence is TGTGCCAGCAGCCTCGGCCGTCAGGATAATTCACCCCTCCACTTT. Amino acid sequence: CASSLGRQDNSPLHF.

This clonotype came up many times. The chain is built from TRBV20-1 and TRBJ1-1, with no clear D. V was cut by 2 bases and J by 0 bases, with 13 bases left in between. The V gene's germline CDR1 is DFQATT and CDR2 SNEGSKA (reference sequence). This CDR3 spans 15 amino acids. The CDR3 spells CSARRSSPMNTEAFF. DNA for the CDR3: TGCAGTGCTAGACGGTCCAGCCCAATGAACACTGAAGCTTTCTTT.